Presented here are 26 T cell receptor beta chains from one specimen sequenced in a study of blood T cell repertoires in COVID-19 (dated by TCRdb to the early 2020s). The library was produced with the immunoSEQ multiplex PCR assay. TCRdb's version of the immuneACCESS table is confined to in-frame rearrangements and falls short of the full clone set. An unresolved V gene accounts for under half of the shortfall where checked; the remainder is of unknown origin. The sample table shows under 150,000 clones, and 88% are seen once. Roughly 1.2% of the sample goes to the ten largest clones. Sample: PBMCs or T cells enriched from blood (not recorded which). Source of these receptors: a woman between 25 and 40 years old with acute COVID-19.

This clone was observed a single time. The V and J genes are TRBV9 and TRBJ2-7; D might be TRBD1 (6 bases). Trimming cost V 4 bases and J 5 bases, with 10 bases left between them. This CDR3 spans 12 amino acids. Per germline, CDR1 SGDLS and CDR2 YYNGEE. The chain's CDR3 is CASSNRQDEQYF. CDR3 in DNA: TGTGCCAGCAGCAATAGACAGGACGAGCAGTACTTC.

This clone appeared a single time. This chain links TRBV19 with TRBJ2-3; the match to TRBD2 covers 8 bases. The V and J ends lost 1 base and 4 bases, in that order; junction bases with no gene match: 7. Germline assignment: CDR1 LNHDA and CDR2 SQIVND (reference sequence). CDR3 size: 16 residues. The CDR3 here is CASSIGVAGSADTQYF. The CDR3 nucleotides read TGTGCCAGTAGTATAGGGGTAGCGGGAAGCGCAGATACGCAGTATTTT.

This rearrangement joins TRBV6-5 to TRBJ1-2; unclear D gene. Germline CDR1 and CDR2: MNHEY and SVGAGI. The CDR3 spans 12 residues. V gave up 4 bases and J gave up 5 bases, with 8 bases separating them. The CDR3 DNA reads as TGTGCCAGCAGTTCAATCGGGTATGGCTACACCTTC. Its protein is CASSSIGYGYTF.

The chain is built from TRBV27 and TRBJ1-2; 12 positions agree with TRBD1. Germline CDR1 and CDR2: MNHEY and SMNVEV (reference sequence). Trimming removed 2 bases from V and 6 bases from J; junction bases left unmatched: 10. This CDR3 is built from 17 residues. CDR3 sequence: CASSLTIEGQGAHGYTF. In DNA form, the CDR3 reads TGTGCCAGCAGTTTAACCATCGAGGGACAGGGGGCCCATGGCTACACCTTC.

This chain links TRBV5-5 with TRBJ2-3; 7 bases agree with TRBD1. The CDR3 totals 14 residues. V shed 3 bases, J shed 5 bases, and the junction held 6 bases outside the gene matches. Germline lookup yields CDR1 SGHKS and CDR2 YYEKEE (reference sequence). The CDR3 loop is CASSYRQGQDTQYF. The CDR3 nucleotides are TGTGCCAGCAGCTACCGACAGGGCCAAGATACGCAGTATTTT.

The chain links TRBV30 to TRBJ2-4, with D perhaps matching TRBD1 (6 bases). With 2 bases removed from V and 0 bases from J, the gap between germline ends came to 14 bases. Germline values: CDR1 GTSNPN, CDR2 SVGIG (reference sequence). This CDR3 has 16 residues. CDR3 sequence: CAWSSRQDIAKNIQYF. Written as DNA, the CDR3 is TGTGCCTGGAGTTCTAGACAGGATATAGCCAAAAACATTCAGTACTTC.

The table lists this clone with a few counts. The chain couples TRBV7-2 to TRBJ2-5; TRBD2 matches 8 bases. The germline CDR1 and CDR2 sequences are SGHTA and FQGNSA. V lost 5 bases to trimming and J lost 4 bases; unmatched junction nucleotides: 12. The CDR3 is 16 amino acids. Here the CDR3 DNA reads TGTGCCAGCAGCCCCCTCGTAGCGGGATCTGGAGAGACCCAGTACTTC. It specifies CASSPLVAGSGETQYF.

The V gene is TRBV12-3 or TRBV12-4, the J gene TRBJ2-5; D is perhaps TRBD2 (5 bases). Trimming took off 5 bases at V and 5 bases at J, with 9 bases between the two ends. The CDR3 covers 12 residues. In DNA, the CDR3 is TGTGCCAGCAGTGCCGCGGGTGAGACCCAGTACTTC. This gives the protein CASSAAGETQYF.

V usage is TRBV6-2 or TRBV6-3 and J usage is TRBJ2-1; D possibly corresponds to TRBD2 (5 bases). This CDR3 comprises 18 residues. Germline V gene data show CDR1 as MNHEY and CDR2 as SVGEGT. The germline V and J ends were trimmed by 5 bases and 1 base, with 21 bases remaining between them. The CDR3 DNA is TGTGCCAGCAGTCCGGTTCGCCTAGCTGTTCGTTCCTACAATGAGCAGTTCTTC. Amino acid sequence: CASSPVRLAVRSYNEQFF.

The chain employs TRBV5-1 and TRBJ1-1, with TRBD1 as a possible D gene (5 bases). Trimming removed 0 bases from V and 6 bases from J, with 15 bases in between. CDR3 size: 15 residues. CDR1 and CDR2 from the germline V gene are SGHRS and YFSETQ. This CDR3 reads CASSLDPSRASEAFF. The CDR3 coding sequence is TGCGCCAGCAGCTTGGATCCAAGCAGGGCCTCTGAAGCTTTCTTT.

This clone was picked up one time. This chain uses TRBV6-2 or TRBV6-3 with TRBJ1-1; TRBD1 is a possible D gene (6 bases). Germline V lookup: CDR1 MNHEY, CDR2 SVGEGT. V lost 5 bases, J lost 4 bases, and 11 bases lay in between. The CDR3 is made up of 13 amino acids. CDR3 region: CASSVTGRTEAFF. CDR3 DNA sequence: TGTGCCAGCAGTGTTACAGGGCGCACTGAAGCTTTCTTT.

CDR3 in DNA: TGTGCCAGCAGCTCTCCTAGCCGGGGAGCAGATACGCAGTATTTT. Translation gives CASSSPSRGADTQYF. The chain recombines TRBV7-2 with TRBJ2-3; D might be TRBD2 (5 bases). In germline, CDR1 is SGHTA, CDR2 FQGNSA. V was trimmed by 4 bases and J by 4 bases, leaving 15 bases between them. The CDR3 runs 15 residues.

The chain recombines TRBV5-1 with TRBJ1-1; 9 bases agree with TRBD1. Germline values: CDR1 SGHRS, CDR2 YFSETQ. The V gene end was trimmed by 4 bases and the J gene end by 2 bases; junction bases not matched to a gene: 6. The CDR3 runs to 15 residues. This CDR3 is CASSPPGQGNTEAFF. In DNA form, the CDR3 reads TGCGCCAGCAGCCCGCCGGGACAGGGTAACACTGAAGCTTTCTTT.

This chain connects TRBV7-2 to TRBJ2-4; D perhaps matches TRBD1 (6 bases). The CDR3 sequence is 16 residues long. In germline, CDR1 is SGHTA, CDR2 FQGNSA. Between the trimmed V and J ends, which lost 1 base and 8 bases, there was a span of 18 bases. Written as DNA, the CDR3 is TGTGCCAGCAGCTTAGAACGGCAGGGGCCCCTGGACATTCAGTACTTC. It is translated as CASSLERQGPLDIQYF.

The table lists this clone with a count of one. V usage is TRBV21-1 and J usage is TRBJ1-5; TRBD1 is the table's D call, not checked against the DNA. TRBV21-1 is deemed a pseudogene. CDR3 length: 15 amino acids. Here the CDR3 DNA reads TGTGCCAGCAGCAAAGCTATGCCAGGGAATCAGCCCCAGCATTTT. Translating it yields CASSKAMPGNQPQHF.

CDR3 DNA: TGTGCCAGCAGCTACGGGACAAGCGGCATAGATGAGCAGTTCTTC. Translated: CASSYGTSGIDEQFF. The chain employs TRBV7-9 and TRBJ2-1; D may be TRBD1 (6 bases). The CDR3 extends over 15 amino acids. V was cut by 4 bases and J by 8 bases, with 18 bases left in between. CDR1 is SEHNR, CDR2 FQNEAQ, per germline (reference sequence). Combining the CDR3 with reference TRBV7-9 and TRBJ2-1 gives the whole variable domain DTGVSQNPRHKITKRGQNVTFRCDPISEHNRLYWYRQTLGQGPEFLTYFQNEAQLEKSRLLSDRFSAERPKGSFSTLEIQRTEQGDSAMYLCASSYGTSGIDEQFFGPGTRLTVL.

The V call is TRBV4-1, the J call TRBJ1-4, with 10 positions matching TRBD1. Germline V gene sequence: CDR1 MGHRA, CDR2 YSYEKL. The CDR3 runs to 15 residues. Trimming at V came to 4 bases and at J to 4 bases, leaving 3 bases not matched to a gene. The CDR3 nucleotides read TGCGCCAGCAGCCCTGGACAGGGGGATAATGAAAAACTGTTTTTT. This encodes CASSPGQGDNEKLFF.

Relative to its sample, this clone is medium-sized. The V and J genes are TRBV6-5 and TRBJ1-5; D unclear. The CDR3 runs to 14 residues. The germline V and J ends were trimmed by 0 bases and 7 bases, with 10 bases remaining between them. The germline V gene has CDR1 MNHEY and CDR2 SVGAGI. CDR3 sequence: CASSYSKGGQPQHF. The CDR3 DNA reads TGTGCCAGCAGTTACTCGAAGGGAGGCCAGCCCCAGCATTTT.

This chain links TRBV6-2 or TRBV6-3 with TRBJ1-5; 9 bases are shared with TRBD1. The CDR3 has 18 residues. Germline V gene sequence: CDR1 MNHEY, CDR2 SVGEGT. V gave up 5 bases and J gave up 2 bases; unmatched junction bases: 13. The CDR3 DNA reads as TGTGCCAGCAGTCCACTAGTGCTCCGGGACAGGGGCAATCAGCCCCAGCATTTT. Translation: CASSPLVLRDRGNQPQHF.

The sample holds one count of this clone. V gene TRBV5-5 combines with J gene TRBJ1-5, with unresolved D. CDR3 length: 13 residues. Trimming took off 2 bases at V and 4 bases at J, with 7 bases between the two ends. Germline V gives CDR1 SGHKS, CDR2 YYEKEE (reference sequence). This CDR3 reads CASSFGENQPQHF. For the CDR3, the DNA is TGTGCCAGCAGCTTCGGGGAGAATCAGCCCCAGCATTTT.

This chain uses TRBV30 with TRBJ1-4, with a tentative D call TRBD1 (5 bases). The CDR3 is 16 amino acids. Germline V lookup: CDR1 GTSNPN, CDR2 SVGIG (reference sequence). V gave up 0 bases and J gave up 5 bases, with 16 bases separating them. The CDR3 DNA reads as TGTGCCTGGAGTGTATATGGCGGACACCGAAATGAAAAACTGTTTTTT. Translated, it gives CAWSVYGGHRNEKLFF.

The chain has TRBV23-1 and TRBJ2-3; a weak D match, TRBD1 (5 bases). Being an ORF, TRBV23-1 has a function that is uncertain. This CDR3 is built from 16 residues. Trimming removed 0 bases at V and 7 bases at J, with 17 bases between. CDR3 bases: TGCGCCAGCAGTCAATCGTTTCTCCTTCAGGGCCATACGCAGTATTTT. Amino acid sequence: CASSQSFLLQGHTQYF.

The chain has TRBV7-2 and TRBJ2-7; D is unclear. There are 16 residues in the CDR3. Trimming pared 0 bases from V and 0 bases from J, leaving 12 bases between. Germline values: CDR1 SGHTA, CDR2 FQGNSA. The DNA of the CDR3 is TGTGCCAGCAGCTTAGCGATGACTTCGGACTCCTACGAGCAGTACTTC. It specifies CASSLAMTSDSYEQYF. The full variable domain, its missing parts supplied by reference TRBV7-2 and TRBJ2-7, is GAGVSQSPSNKVTEKGKDVELRCDPISGHTALYWYRQSLGQGLEFLIYFQGNSAPDKSGLPSDRFSAERTGGSVSTLTIQRTQQEDSAVYLCASSLAMTSDSYEQYFGPGTRLTVT.

The chain carries TRBV4-1 and TRBJ1-2; D uncertain. Germline V lookup: CDR1 MGHRA, CDR2 YSYEKL. Trimming left V 0 bases short and J 5 bases short, with 13 bases between. The CDR3 extends over 15 amino acids. The chain's CDR3 is CASSQEAPTAYGYTF. The CDR3 coding sequence is TGCGCCAGCAGCCAAGAGGCACCCACCGCTTATGGCTACACCTTC.

The chain has TRBV30 and TRBJ1-5; TRBD1 matches at 9 bases. Looked up from germline, CDR1 is GTSNPN and CDR2 is SVGIG (reference sequence). The CDR3 consists of 18 residues. The ends lost 3 bases at V and 9 bases at J; junction bases unmatched: 21. Written as DNA, the CDR3 is TGTGCCTGGAGCCCCCCGCGACTACAGGGGGCGCTTAGCCCGCCCCAGCATTTT. The encoded protein is CAWSPPRLQGALSPPQHF.

The rearrangement links TRBV28 to TRBJ1-1; no firm D call. The V end lost 8 bases, the J end lost 1 base, and 14 bases lay between the germline ends. The CDR3 extends over 14 amino acids. CDR1 is MDHEN and CDR2 is SYDVKM in the germline V gene. The chain's CDR3 is CASYQTNTNTEAFF. The CDR3 nucleotides read TGTGCCAGCTACCAGACAAATACGAACACTGAAGCTTTCTTT. The full variable domain, its missing parts supplied by reference TRBV28 and TRBJ1-1, is DVKVTQSSRYLVKRTGEKVFLECVQDMDHENMFWYRQDPGLGLRLIYFSYDVKMKEKGDIPEGYSVSREKKERFSLILESASTNQTSMYLCASYQTNTNTEAFFGQGTRLTVV.